The table lists the clone carrying this T cell receptor (beta chain) with many counts. This specimen belongs to a study of human T cells and chemical hapten exposure. TCRdb fed the RACE reads into MiXCR, producing one record per CDR3 protein. The profile shows approximately 400,000 distinct CDR3 sequences, approximately 4.4% of them singletons. The time point is: patch test 1, 2 weeks after DPC sensitization. The treatment is: therapeutic diphenylcyclopropenone sensitization with weekly scalp DPC. The receptor was derived from a woman in her forties or fifties with alopecia areata. Some clones in this sample may be carry-over from other donors' samples. The specimen comprised whole blood, sampled in connection with sensitization to the hapten diphenylcyclopropenone (DPC).

The CDR3 region is CASSLAGQVLGLQFF. The CDR3 nucleotides are TGTGCCAGCAGCTTAGCGGGGCAAGTTCTGGGGTTGCAGTTCTTC. The chain has TRBV7-8 and TRBJ2-1; TRBD1 might be the D (5 bases). This CDR3 spans 15 amino acids. Germline V gene sequence: CDR1 SGHVS, CDR2 FQNEAQ. V shed 0 bases and J shed 12 bases, with 18 bases lying between them.